This T cell receptor beta chain stems from a study of blood T cell repertoires in COVID-19. Study-wide context: Sources were T cells, B-cell-depleted T cells, or PBMCs; the material itself was cDNA or gDNA.

Repertoires were generated with immunoSEQ multiplex PCR, while TCRdb's copy carries only in-frame clones and drops some. The data show about 340,000 clones, with more than 85% seen just once and less than 20% held by the top ten. Everyone who took part was roughly 18 to 89 years old, and they came from 24 US areas. Cohort assignment relied on participant-reported clinical history. The germline V gene encodes CDR1 ENHRY and CDR2 SYGVKD. The junction had 6 bases not matched to a gene; V was cut back by 7 bases and J by 8 bases. The length of the CDR3 is 14 residues. Sequencing used PBMCs or T cells enriched from blood (not recorded which). This TCR came from a woman in her thirties who had recovered from COVID-19. The chain carries TRBV10-3 and TRBJ1-6, with 9 nucleotides matching TRBD1. In DNA form, the CDR3 reads TGTGCCATCAAAGGACAGGGGTGGGATTCACCCCTCCACTTT. It encodes CAIKGQGWDSPLHF.